Shown below are 21 T cell receptor beta chains from a single sample sequenced in a study of CD8+CD57+ T cells in acquired aplastic anemia. Genomic DNA constituted the template upon which TCR beta VDJ and CDR3 profiling was performed. TCRdb reanalysed the reads using MiXCR and keeps one entry per CDR3 protein. The top ten clones hold roughly 29% of a sample with about 210,000 distinct CDR3 sequences, around 63% of them seen once. Sequenced input: sorted CD4+, CD8+, or CD8+CD57+ T cells (not recorded which) from PBMCs. Receptor source: a human donor in good health.

The chain uses TRBV7-2 and TRBJ1-1, with a weak D call TRBD1 (5 bases). This CDR3 is 15 amino acids long. Germline V gene data show CDR1 as SGHTA and CDR2 as FQGNSA. Between the trimmed V and J ends, which lost 8 bases and 1 base, there was a span of 17 bases. DNA of the CDR3: TGTGCCAGCGGCACCGGGGCCAGAGCGAACACTGAAGCTTTCTTT. This codes for CASGTGARANTEAFF.

The table lists this clonotype with many counts. The chain is built from TRBV19 and TRBJ2-7, with D perhaps being TRBD1 or TRBD2 (5 bases each). The V end lost 2 bases, the J end lost 3 bases, and 20 bases lay between the germline ends. The CDR3 extends over 17 amino acids. Germline loops: CDR1 LNHDA, CDR2 SQIVND (reference sequence). The chain's CDR3 is CASSIWGLSRHGYEQYF. CDR3 nucleotide sequence: TGTGCCAGTAGTATATGGGGGTTGTCCCGACATGGCTACGAGCAGTACTTC.

J is TRBJ1-1 and V is TRBV13; D remains unclear. V was shortened by 8 bases and J by 5 bases, with 12 bases between the two germline ends. In germline, CDR1 is PRHDT, CDR2 FYEKMQ (reference sequence). The CDR3 contains 12 residues. In nucleotides, the CDR3 is TGTGCCAGCTTGGGAGGTTGGACTGAAGCTTTCTTT. Its translation is CASLGGWTEAFF.

The chain is built from TRBV5-1 and TRBJ2-7; D not resolved. CDR1 and CDR2 from the germline V gene are SGHRS and YFSETQ. V dropped 0 bases and J dropped 1 base, with 5 bases sitting between them. This CDR3 region has 13 residues. The CDR3: CASSLVESYEQYF. CDR3 in DNA: TGCGCCAGCAGCTTGGTTGAGTCCTACGAGCAGTACTTC. The full variable domain, in which reference TRBV5-1 and TRBJ2-7 provide the parts outside the CDR3, is KAGVTQTPRYLIKTRGQQVTLSCSPISGHRSVSWYQQTPGQGLQFLFEYFSETQRNKGNFPGRFSGRQFSNSRSEMNVSTLELGDSALYLCASSLVESYEQYFGPGTRLTVT.

The chain has TRBV19 and TRBJ2-1, with D possibly TRBD2 on 7 matching bases. Germline lookup yields CDR1 LNHDA and CDR2 SQIVND (reference sequence). V was clipped by 7 bases and J by 3 bases, with 19 bases between them. The CDR3 spans 16 residues. CDR3 nucleotide sequence: TGTGCCAGTACCCCAGCTGGGGGGGCCCTCTACAATGAGCAGTTCTTC. Protein product: CASTPAGGALYNEQFF.

This sequence joins TRBV7-2 and TRBJ1-3, with no clear D. V lost 5 bases and J 0 bases, leaving 20 bases between the germline ends. The CDR3 extends over 18 amino acids. Germline loops: CDR1 SGHTA, CDR2 FQGNSA. The CDR3 sequence: CASSLTSEDGYSGNTIYF. In nucleotides, the CDR3 is TGTGCCAGCAGCCTAACTAGCGAGGACGGCTACTCTGGAAACACCATATATTTT.

The rearrangement links TRBV5-1 to TRBJ2-3, with D unclear. Germline CDR1 SGHRS, CDR2 YFSETQ. V shed 0 bases and J shed 2 bases, with 7 bases lying between them. This CDR3 contains 14 residues. CDR3 sequence reads: CASSLAAYTDTQYF. Here the CDR3 DNA reads TGCGCCAGCAGCTTGGCAGCTTACACAGATACGCAGTATTTT.

This chain uses TRBV2 with TRBJ2-5, with 12 positions matching TRBD2. After removal of 6 bases from V and 5 bases from J, the junction contained 7 bases not matched to a gene. Germline V gene lookup returns CDR1 SNHLY and CDR2 FYNNEI. The CDR3 runs to 15 residues. The CDR3 region has the DNA TGTGCCAGCAGCTTCCGACTAGCGGGAGCGGAGACCCAGTACTTC. Protein sequence: CASSFRLAGAETQYF. The full variable domain, in which reference TRBV2 and TRBJ2-5 provide the parts outside the CDR3, is EPEVTQTPSHQVTQMGQEVILRCVPISNHLYFYWYRQILGQKVEFLVSFYNNEISEKSEIFDDQFSVERPDGSNFTLKIRSTKLEDSAMYFCASSFRLAGAETQYFGPGTRLLVL.

This chain joins TRBV9 and TRBJ2-7, with D perhaps assigned TRBD1 or TRBD2 (6 bases each). Looked up from germline, CDR1 is SGDLS and CDR2 is YYNGEE. The CDR3 loop spans 14 amino acids. Trimming pared 4 bases from V and 1 base from J, leaving 12 bases between. As DNA, the CDR3 is TGTGCCAGCAGCCCATGGGGGGCATCCTACGAGCAGTACTTC. Translated: CASSPWGASYEQYF.

In this sample, this clonotype turned up many times. The rearrangement uses TRBV2 and TRBJ2-2; 15 bases line up with TRBD2. The CDR3 contains 18 residues. Germline-derived CDR1 and CDR2 are SNHLY and FYNNEI. The J segment lost 2 bases and the V segment lost 5 bases, leaving 6 bases of the junction unmatched. CDR3 in amino acids: CASSPGLAGGPNTGELFF. The DNA of the CDR3 is TGTGCCAGCAGTCCGGGACTAGCGGGGGGCCCAAACACCGGGGAGCTGTTTTTT.

On this clonotype itself: Its ends do not fully match the called genes, so a read error is possible. The J gene is TRBJ1-6, the V gene TRBV20-1, with 7 bases that match TRBD1. The CDR3 is 13 residues long. CDR1 is DFQATT and CDR2 is SNEGSKA in the germline V gene (reference sequence). The CDR3 protein is CSAAGTVNSPPHF. Here the CDR3 DNA reads TGCAGTGCCGCCGGGACAGTGAATTCACCCCCCCACTTT.

V and J are TRBV5-1 and TRBJ2-7; D remains ambiguous. There are 13 residues in the CDR3. The V end lost 2 bases, the J end lost 3 bases, and 9 bases lay between the germline ends. The germline CDR1 and CDR2 sequences are SGHRS and YFSETQ. CDR3 loop: CASSFRPLYEQYF. The CDR3 region has the DNA TGCGCCAGCAGCTTCCGTCCTCTCTACGAGCAGTACTTC.

The V call is TRBV9, the J call TRBJ1-6; 11 bases fit TRBD1. The CDR3 length is 13 residues. Germline trimming cut 8 bases from V and 8 bases from J; bases unmatched to any gene: 3. CDR1 and CDR2 (germline): SGDLS, YYNGEE. The CDR3 here is CASGGQGDSPLHF. CDR3 sequence (DNA): TGTGCCAGTGGGGGACAGGGGGATTCACCCCTCCACTTT.

This clonotype was observed at least ten times. This sequence joins TRBV3-1 and TRBJ2-6; D tentatively reads TRBD1 or TRBD2 (5 bases each). The CDR3 loop spans 17 amino acids. The V end lost 3 bases, the J end lost 0 bases, and 12 bases lay between the germline ends. CDR1 LGHDT and CDR2 YNNKEL come from the germline V gene (reference sequence). CDR3 in DNA: TGTGCCAGCAGCCACCCGGGGCTGAGCTCTGGGGCCAACGTCCTGACTTTC. This codes for CASSHPGLSSGANVLTF.

The gene calls are TRBV7-3 and TRBJ2-7; D gene uncertain. The V and J ends lost 5 bases and 3 bases respectively, with 14 bases between them. The V gene's germline CDR1 is SGHTA and CDR2 FQGTGA. The CDR3 is made up of 14 amino acids. CDR3 sequence (DNA): TGTGCCAGCAGCCCCAATGGCCTTCACTACGAGCAGTACTTC. Protein product: CASSPNGLHYEQYF.

At least ten counts were recorded for this clonotype. The V gene is TRBV6-4, the J gene TRBJ2-2; no clear D gene. Trimming pared 3 bases from V and 5 bases from J, leaving 4 bases between. CDR3 size: 12 residues. Germline V gives CDR1 MRHNA, CDR2 SNTAGT. CDR3 amino acids: CASSDSTGELFF. The CDR3 nucleotides are TGTGCCAGCAGTGATTCAACCGGGGAGCTGTTTTTT.

This chain connects TRBV9 to TRBJ2-7; 7 nucleotides line up with TRBD1. With 0 bases clipped from V and 5 bases from J, the junction kept 5 bases outside the gene matches. The CDR3 has 14 amino acids. Germline lookup yields CDR1 SGDLS and CDR2 YYNGEE. The CDR3 spells CASSVERGQDEQYF. CDR3 DNA sequence: TGTGCCAGCAGCGTAGAAAGGGGGCAAGACGAGCAGTACTTC.

The CDR3 DNA reads TGTGCCAGCAGCAAAAACAGGGGGCTTAACTATGGCTACACCTTC. Amino acid sequence: CASSKNRGLNYGYTF. The rearrangement links TRBV7-2 to TRBJ1-2; TRBD1 agrees at 9 bases. The CDR3 consists of 15 residues. V was clipped by 5 bases and J by 1 base; unmatched bases: 5. In germline, CDR1 is SGHTA, CDR2 FQGNSA. Variable domain in full (rest from reference TRBV7-2 and TRBJ1-2): GAGVSQSPSNKVTEKGKDVELRCDPISGHTALYWYRQSLGQGLEFLIYFQGNSAPDKSGLPSDRFSAERTGGSVSTLTIQRTQQEDSAVYLCASSKNRGLNYGYTFGSGTRLTVV.

This clonotype was observed once. The chain links TRBV29-1 to TRBJ2-5, with D perhaps being TRBD1 or TRBD2 (5 bases each). The CDR3 has 13 amino acids. The germline gives CDR1 SQVTM, CDR2 ANQGSEA. V was shortened by 7 bases and J by 2 bases, with 14 bases between the two germline ends. The DNA of the CDR3 is TGCAGCGCGGGGACGGCGAGACAAGAGACCCAGTACTTC. Translating gives CSAGTARQETQYF.

The chain is built from TRBV19 and TRBJ2-5, with D perhaps being TRBD1 or TRBD2 (5 bases each). The V end lost 4 bases, the J end lost 2 bases, and 8 bases lay between the germline ends. Germline V gene lookup returns CDR1 LNHDA and CDR2 SQIVND (reference sequence). CDR3 length: 13 residues. CDR3 loop: CASSRDEQETQYF. The CDR3 nucleotides read TGTGCCAGTAGTAGGGACGAGCAAGAGACCCAGTACTTC.

The rearrangement uses TRBV24-1 and TRBJ2-4; 7 positions match TRBD2. CDR1 KGHDR and CDR2 SFDVKD come from the germline V gene. The CDR3 is made up of 17 amino acids. The V segment lost 11 bases and the J segment 0 bases; nucleotides outside the gene matches: 15. In nucleotides, the CDR3 is TGTGCCAACTGTTGGGGGGGGGGTAATTTAGCCAAAAACATTCAGTACTTC. The encoded protein is CANCWGGGNLAKNIQYF.